This is a list of T cell receptor beta chains from one sample in a study of PD-1 blockade in classical Hodgkin lymphoma. The table came from immunoSEQ multiplex PCR; TCRdb's copy has only in-frame clones and leaves some out. The sample shows approximately 35,000 clones, around 94% of them seen only once. Source material: peripheral blood mononuclear cells (PBMCs). Receptors were obtained from a human donor with classical Hodgkin lymphoma. CDR3s include the opening cysteine and the closing phenylalanine or tryptophan. A D gene is named only where the DNA matches it firmly. Some rows mark clone size as missing; the rest say once, few, many or name a class of expanded clone.

TRBD1	TRBV11-3	-	TRBJ2-4	TGTGCCAGCAGCCCCCAGACAGGGAACATTCAGTACTTC	CASSPQTGNIQYF
TRBD2	TRBV7-9	-	TRBJ2-7	TGTGCCAGCAGCCCCCGGACTAGCGGGGCCTACGAGCAGTACTTC	CASSPRTSGAYEQYF
-	TRBV29-1	-	TRBJ1-2	TGCAGCGCCTCTACGGGGGGTCCCAGTCTTGGCTACACCTTC	CSASTGGPSLGYTF
-	TRBV7-8	once	TRBJ1-2	TGTGCCAGCAGCCCCCCCCTTTATGGCTACACCTTC	CASSPPLYGYTF
TRBD1	TRBV7-8	-	TRBJ1-2	TGTGCCAGCAGCTTAGTAGGGGGCGGTGGCTACACCTTC	CASSLVGGGGYTF
TRBD1	TRBV15	-	TRBJ2-5	TGTGCCACCAGCAGACTAGGACAGGGGCGAGAGACCCAGTACTTC	CATSRLGQGRETQYF
TRBD1	TRBV5-4	-	TRBJ2-5	TGTGCCAGCAGCTTGGAAGGGGGCGCATGGGAGACCCAGTACTTC	CASSLEGGAWETQYF
-	TRBV7-2	-	TRBJ2-5	TGTGCCAGCAGCTCCCGTTTCCAAGAGACCCAGTACTTC	CASSSRFQETQYF
TRBD2	TRBV5-1	-	TRBJ2-5	TGCGCCAGCACGCTAGCGGGGGGAGAGACCCAGTACTTC	CASTLAGGETQYF
TRBD2	TRBV5-1	-	TRBJ2-3	TGCGCCAGCAGCTTCCGGGGGGGCATAGATACGCAGTATTTT	CASSFRGGIDTQYF
TRBD1	TRBV6-1	-	TRBJ2-7	TGTGCCAGCAGTTTGACAGGGGAAGGCTCCTACGAGCAGTACTTC	CASSLTGEGSYEQYF
-	TRBV6-5	-	TRBJ1-1	TGTGCCAGCAGTAAGATGACAGTGATTAACACTGAAGCTTTCTTT	CASSKMTVINTEAFF
TRBD2	TRBV28	-	TRBJ2-5	TGTGCCAGCAGCCCCGGCACTACTAGCGGAATCCAAGAGACCCAGTACTTC	CASSPGTTSGIQETQYF
-	TRBV5-4	once	TRBJ1-2	TGTGCCAGCAGCCGAAGAGCCCCAAACGGGGGCTACACCTTC	CASSRRAPNGGYTF
-	TRBV4-1	-	TRBJ2-2	TGCGCCAGCAGCCAAGCCACCGGGGAGCTGTTTTTT	CASSQATGELFF
-	TRBV16	-	TRBJ1-1	TGTGCCAGCAGCCAATCATGGGGGCCGGCGAACACTGAAGCTTTCTTT	CASSQSWGPANTEAFF
-	TRBV4-1	-	TRBJ2-7	TGCGCCAGCAGCCAAGACAGGGGAATATTAAGGGAGCAGTACTTC	CASSQDRGILREQYF
-	TRBV29-1	-	TRBJ2-7	TGCAGCGTTGGAAGGACGGCTTCAACCTCCTACGAGCAGTACTTC	CSVGRTASTSYEQYF
-	TRBV7-9	-	TRBJ2-1	TGTGCCAGCCTTAGGGCGGGACCCTACAATGAGCAGTTCTTC	CASLRAGPYNEQFF